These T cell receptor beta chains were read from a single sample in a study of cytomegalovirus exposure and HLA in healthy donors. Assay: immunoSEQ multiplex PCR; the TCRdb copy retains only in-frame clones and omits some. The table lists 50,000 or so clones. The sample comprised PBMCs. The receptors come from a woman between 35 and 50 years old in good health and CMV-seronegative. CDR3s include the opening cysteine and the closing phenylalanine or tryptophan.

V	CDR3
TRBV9	CASSRGHGTTEAFF
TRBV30	CACPGQGRRNYGYTF
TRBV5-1	CASSLHEGAGELFF
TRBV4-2	CASSQVTQGDTEDFF
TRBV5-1	CASSLESGSRYEQYF
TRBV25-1	CASPQRGLTYEQYF
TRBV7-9	CASSLGQGGATQYF
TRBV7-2	CASSLAGAYEQYF
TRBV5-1	CASSTAGDNEQFF
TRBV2	CASSSSRWTGSSPLHF
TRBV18	CASSTVNTEAFF
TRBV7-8	CASSENSNQPQHF
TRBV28	CASIGNTEAFF
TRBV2	CASSDGDRVYEQYF
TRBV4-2	CASSQEGQDNSPLHF
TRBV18	CASSPEWKGATEAFF
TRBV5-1	CASSLTQGAIVGYTF
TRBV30	CAGQRDSYEQYF
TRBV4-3	CASSQGGFNEKLFF
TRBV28	CASSSGQGGGYTF
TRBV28	CASRGQGEETQYF
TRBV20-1	CSATHYNEQFF
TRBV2	CASSGTGLDQPQHF
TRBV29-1	CSVEDQRAGQGDVNTEAFF
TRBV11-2	CASSQNRASYEQYF
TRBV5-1	CASSPQGALMNTEAFF
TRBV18	CASSPSGGIYEQYF
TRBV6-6	CASSYGDGSSYEQYF
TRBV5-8	CASSLSRHTEAFF
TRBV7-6	CASGGGPGETQYF
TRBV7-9	CASSSRTGQGPDQPQHF
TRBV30	CAWSAPGKAFF
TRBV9	CASSVGLSPSSYNEQFF
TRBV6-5	CASRTPRAGDKSYTF
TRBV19	CASSIKVPNSGRAEGYEQYF
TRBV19	CASSIEGTGVEAFF
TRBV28	CASGRGGFEETQYF
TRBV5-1	CASSLVGLAGIQETQYF
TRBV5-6	CASSFVRDRDQRRRYEQYF
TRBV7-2	CASSSREETQYF
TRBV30	CAWSVKRGRVDF
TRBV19	CASSHGQGGNQPQHF
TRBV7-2	CASSLAHNGANGYTF
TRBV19	CASSIEGEIGNQPQHF
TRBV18	CASTGGGQTEAFF
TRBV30	CAWSRGAYSSYEQYF
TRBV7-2	CASSPRIDYLLAKNIQYF
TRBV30	CAWTGQPNSPLHF
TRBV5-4	CASSSGQPSYNEQFF
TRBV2	CASTGANYGYTF
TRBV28	CASSLGAAGGGEQYF